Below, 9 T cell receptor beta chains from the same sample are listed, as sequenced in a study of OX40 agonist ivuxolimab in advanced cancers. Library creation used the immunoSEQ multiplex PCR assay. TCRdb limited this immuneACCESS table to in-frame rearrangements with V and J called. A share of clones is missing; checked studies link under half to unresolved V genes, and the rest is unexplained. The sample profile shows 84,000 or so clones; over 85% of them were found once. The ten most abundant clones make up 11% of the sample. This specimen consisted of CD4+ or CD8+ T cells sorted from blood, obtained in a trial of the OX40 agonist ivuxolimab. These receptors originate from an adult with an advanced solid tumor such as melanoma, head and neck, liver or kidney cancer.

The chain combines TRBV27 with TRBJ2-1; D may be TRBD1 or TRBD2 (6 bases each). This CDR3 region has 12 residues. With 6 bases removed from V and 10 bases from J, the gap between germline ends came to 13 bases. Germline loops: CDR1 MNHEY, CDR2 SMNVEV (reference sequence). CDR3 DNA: TGTGCCAGCAGCTTAACAGGGAGGGAGCAGTTCTTC. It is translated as CASSLTGREQFF.

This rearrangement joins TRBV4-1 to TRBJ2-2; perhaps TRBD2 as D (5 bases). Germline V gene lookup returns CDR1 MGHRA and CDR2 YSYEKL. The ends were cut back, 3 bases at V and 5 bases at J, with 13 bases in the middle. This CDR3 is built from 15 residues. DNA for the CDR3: TGCGCCAGCAGCCACAGTACCTCGGGGACCGGGGAGCTGTTTTTT. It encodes CASSHSTSGTGELFF.

As DNA, the CDR3 is TGTGCCAGCAGCCCACAGACTCCTAACTATGGCTACACCTTC. Residues: CASSPQTPNYGYTF. The V gene is TRBV7-9, the J gene TRBJ1-2; D not resolved. Trimming took 5 bases from V and 0 from J, leaving 10 bases between them. CDR3 length equals 14 residues. Per the germline V gene, CDR1 is SEHNR and CDR2 is FQNEAQ (reference sequence).

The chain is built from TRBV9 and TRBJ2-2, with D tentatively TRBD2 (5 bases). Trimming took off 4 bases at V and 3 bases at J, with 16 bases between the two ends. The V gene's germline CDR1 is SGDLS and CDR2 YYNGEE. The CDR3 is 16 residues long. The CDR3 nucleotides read TGTGCCAGCAGCACCCGAGAGGGAATGGACACCGGGGAGCTGTTTTTT. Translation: CASSTREGMDTGELFF.

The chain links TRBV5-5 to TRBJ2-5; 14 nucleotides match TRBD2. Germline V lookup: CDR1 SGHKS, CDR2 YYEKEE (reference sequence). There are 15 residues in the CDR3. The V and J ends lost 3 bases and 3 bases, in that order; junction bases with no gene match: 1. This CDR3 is CASSWGLAGEETQYF. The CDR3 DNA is TGTGCCAGCAGCTGGGGACTAGCGGGGGAAGAGACCCAGTACTTC.

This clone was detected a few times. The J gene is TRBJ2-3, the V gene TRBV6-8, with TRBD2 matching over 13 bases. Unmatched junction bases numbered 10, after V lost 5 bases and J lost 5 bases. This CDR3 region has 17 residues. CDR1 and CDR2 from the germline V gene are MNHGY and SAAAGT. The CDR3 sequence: CASSGLTSGRWVDTQYF. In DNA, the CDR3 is TGTGCCAGCAGTGGCCTGACTAGCGGGAGGTGGGTAGATACGCAGTATTTT.

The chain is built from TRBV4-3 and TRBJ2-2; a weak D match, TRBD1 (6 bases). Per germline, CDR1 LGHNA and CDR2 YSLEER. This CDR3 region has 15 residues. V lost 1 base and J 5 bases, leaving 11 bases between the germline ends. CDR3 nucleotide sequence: TGCGCCAGCAGCCAAGTTAGGACAGCAACCGGGGAGCTGTTTTTT. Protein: CASSQVRTATGELFF.

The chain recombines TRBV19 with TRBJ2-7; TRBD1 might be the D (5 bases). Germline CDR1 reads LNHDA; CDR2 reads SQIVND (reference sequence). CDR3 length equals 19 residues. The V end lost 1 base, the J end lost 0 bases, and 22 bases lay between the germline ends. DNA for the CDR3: TGTGCCAGTAGTATAGGGCCCCGATATAGGGGCCCAACCTCCTACGAGCAGTACTTC. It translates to CASSIGPRYRGPTSYEQYF.

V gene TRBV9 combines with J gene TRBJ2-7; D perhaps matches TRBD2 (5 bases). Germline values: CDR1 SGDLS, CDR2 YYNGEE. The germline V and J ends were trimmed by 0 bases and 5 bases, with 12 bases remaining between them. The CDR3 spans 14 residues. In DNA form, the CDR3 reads TGTGCCAGCAGCGTAGACCTCCCCGGGGACGAGCAGTACTTC. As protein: CASSVDLPGDEQYF.